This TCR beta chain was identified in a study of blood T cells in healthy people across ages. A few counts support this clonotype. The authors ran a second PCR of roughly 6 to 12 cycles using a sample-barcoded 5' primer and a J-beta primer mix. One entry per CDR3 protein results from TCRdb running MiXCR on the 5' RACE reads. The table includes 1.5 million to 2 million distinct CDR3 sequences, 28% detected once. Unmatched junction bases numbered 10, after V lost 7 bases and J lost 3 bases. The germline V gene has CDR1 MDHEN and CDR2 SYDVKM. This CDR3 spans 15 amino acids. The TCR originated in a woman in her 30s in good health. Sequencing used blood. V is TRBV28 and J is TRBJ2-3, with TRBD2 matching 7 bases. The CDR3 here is CASTQLGEGTDTQYF. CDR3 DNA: TGTGCCAGCACCCAGTTAGGGGAGGGGACAGATACGCAGTATTTT.